This entry features one T cell receptor beta chain sequence. Germline CDR1 is SQVTM and CDR2 is ANQGSEA. This CDR3 comprises 12 residues. The V and J ends lost 5 bases and 0 bases respectively, with 7 bases between them. Here immunoSEQ multiplex PCR was the method, and the copy in TCRdb shows in-frame clones only, minus some. Of about 39,000 clones in the sample, roughly 94% were seen once. These data originate in a study of blood T cell repertoires in COVID-19. The chain is built from TRBV29-1 and TRBJ1-1; tentatively, D is TRBD1 (6 bases). The sequence was obtained from a human donor with active COVID-19. The donor label of this sample is uncertain. Sequencing input: peripheral blood. The CDR3 is CSVNRVNTEAFF. CDR3 DNA sequence: TGCAGCGTTAACAGGGTGAACACTGAAGCTTTCTTT.